A single sample gave rise to the 12 T cell receptor beta chains below, sequenced in a study of T cells and Merkel cell carcinoma outcomes. Here immunoSEQ multiplex PCR was the method, and the copy in TCRdb shows in-frame clones only, minus some. The data show some 160 clones, approximately 91% seen once. The sample comprised tumor tissue from Merkel cell carcinoma. These receptors were taken from a human donor with Merkel cell carcinoma.

V gene TRBV27 combines with J gene TRBJ1-2, with a possible D match to TRBD1 (6 bases). The ends were cut back, 5 bases at V and 7 bases at J, with 11 bases in the middle. Germline CDR1 and CDR2: MNHEY and SMNVEV (reference sequence). The CDR3 totals 12 residues. The CDR3 nucleotides are TGTGCCAGCAGTGCTACAGGGTTTGGCTACACCTTC. It is translated as CASSATGFGYTF.

The V and J genes are TRBV4-2 and TRBJ1-2; D is unresolved. The CDR3 contains 16 residues. Looked up from germline, CDR1 is LGHNA and CDR2 is YNFKEQ. V lost 4 bases and J 4 bases, leaving 19 bases between the germline ends. CDR3 nucleotide sequence: TGTGCCAGCAGCCCCGAGACTGATTCCAGTAGCTATGGCTACACCTTC. Translating gives CASSPETDSSSYGYTF.

The V and J genes are TRBV30 and TRBJ2-1, with 7 positions matching TRBD2. The junction had 2 bases not matched to a gene; V was cut back by 2 bases and J by 7 bases. The CDR3 spans 12 residues. Germline V gives CDR1 GTSNPN, CDR2 SVGIG (reference sequence). The CDR3 is CAWSRGVNEQFF. The CDR3 bases are TGTGCCTGGAGTCGGGGGGTGAATGAGCAGTTCTTC.

The rearrangement uses TRBV5-1 and TRBJ2-4, with 11 positions matching TRBD1. Losses at the gene ends were 0 bases for V and 2 bases for J; bases not matched to a gene: 4. This CDR3 comprises 17 residues. Germline-derived CDR1 and CDR2 are SGHRS and YFSETQ. The CDR3 here is CASSLVWTGGSKNIQYF. The CDR3 DNA sequence: TGCGCCAGCAGCTTGGTATGGACAGGGGGCTCCAAAAACATTCAGTACTTC.

This chain links TRBV7-2 with TRBJ2-1, with D possibly being TRBD1 (5 bases). V was pared by 5 bases and J by 4 bases, with 15 bases between. CDR1 is SGHTA and CDR2 is FQGNSA in the germline V gene. There are 15 residues in the CDR3. In DNA form, the CDR3 reads TGTGCCAGCAGCCCCTCCAGGGCAGAATACAATGAGCAGTTCTTC. Encoded protein: CASSPSRAEYNEQFF.

This chain's CDR3 is CASSLVGNQPQHF. The DNA for the CDR3 is TGCGCCAGCAGCCTTGTAGGCAATCAGCCCCAGCATTTT. V is TRBV5-1 and J is TRBJ1-5, with unresolved D. With 4 bases removed from V and 2 bases from J, the gap between germline ends came to 7 bases. There are 13 residues in the CDR3. Germline V gene data show CDR1 as SGHRS and CDR2 as YFSETQ.

A note on this clone: The sample contains more than one DNA sequence encoding this CDR3. This chain joins TRBV9 and TRBJ2-7; no clear D gene. The CDR3 spans 14 residues. Germline-derived CDR1 and CDR2 are SGDLS and YYNGEE. Trimming removed 4 bases from V and 0 bases from J, with 11 bases in between. The CDR3 DNA sequence: TGTGCCAGCAGCCCCCGACCCCGCTCCTACGAGCAGTACTTC. Protein sequence: CASSPRPRSYEQYF.

CDR3 residues: CASSSLQGMNTEAFF. The DNA of the CDR3 is TGCGCCAGCAGCTCGCTACAGGGCATGAACACTGAAGCTTTCTTT. V is TRBV5-1 and J is TRBJ1-1, with TRBD1 as a possible D gene (6 bases). V lost 3 bases to trimming and J lost 0 bases, with 12 bases between them. The germline V gene has CDR1 SGHRS and CDR2 YFSETQ. The CDR3 totals 15 residues.

This chain connects TRBV19 to TRBJ2-5; TRBD1 aligns across 8 bases. Looked up from germline, CDR1 is LNHDA and CDR2 is SQIVND (reference sequence). The CDR3 spans 14 residues. Germline trimming cut 2 bases from V and 5 bases from J; bases unmatched to any gene: 4. CDR3: CASSIRQGHETQYF. For the CDR3, the DNA is TGTGCCAGTAGTATAAGACAGGGGCATGAGACCCAGTACTTC. The complete variable domain, with remaining parts taken from reference TRBV19 and TRBJ2-5, reads DGGITQSPKYLFRKEGQNVTLSCEQNLNHDAMYWYRQDPGQGLRLIYYSQIVNDFQKGDIAEGYSVSREKKESFPLTVTSAQKNPTAFYLCASSIRQGHETQYFGPGTRLLVL.

The V and J genes are TRBV4-2 and TRBJ2-7; 9 nucleotides align to TRBD2. This CDR3 has 15 residues. Germline CDR1 and CDR2: LGHNA and YNFKEQ. V dropped 1 base and J dropped 4; count of bases not matched to a gene: 5. The CDR3 nucleotides are TGTGCCAGCAGCCAAGGGGCTAGCGGGGAGTACGAGCAGTACTTC. Its protein product is CASSQGASGEYEQYF.

The CDR3 DNA reads as TGTGCCAGCAGCAGTGCCGGAGGGGATAGCAATCAGCCCCAGCATTTT. Protein: CASSSAGGDSNQPQHF. The J gene is TRBJ1-5, the V gene TRBV7-9; possible D gene TRBD1, 5 bases. CDR1 and CDR2 (germline): SEHNR, FQNEAQ (reference sequence). Trimming left V 5 bases short and J 0 bases short, with 14 bases between. CDR3 length: 16 amino acids. The entire variable domain, with the rest obtained from reference TRBV7-9 and TRBJ1-5, is as follows: DTGVSQNPRHKITKRGQNVTFRCDPISEHNRLYWYRQTLGQGPEFLTYFQNEAQLEKSRLLSDRFSAERPKGSFSTLEIQRTEQGDSAMYLCASSSAGGDSNQPQHFGDGTRLSIL.

V is TRBV9 and J is TRBJ2-3; D is perhaps TRBD2 (5 bases). The V end was cut by 4 bases, the J end by 0 bases, with 15 bases between. Germline V lookup: CDR1 SGDLS, CDR2 YYNGEE. This CDR3 is 16 amino acids long. The CDR3 reads CASSSRAGRSTDTQYF. The CDR3 coding sequence is TGTGCCAGCAGCTCCAGAGCTGGGAGAAGCACAGATACGCAGTATTTT.